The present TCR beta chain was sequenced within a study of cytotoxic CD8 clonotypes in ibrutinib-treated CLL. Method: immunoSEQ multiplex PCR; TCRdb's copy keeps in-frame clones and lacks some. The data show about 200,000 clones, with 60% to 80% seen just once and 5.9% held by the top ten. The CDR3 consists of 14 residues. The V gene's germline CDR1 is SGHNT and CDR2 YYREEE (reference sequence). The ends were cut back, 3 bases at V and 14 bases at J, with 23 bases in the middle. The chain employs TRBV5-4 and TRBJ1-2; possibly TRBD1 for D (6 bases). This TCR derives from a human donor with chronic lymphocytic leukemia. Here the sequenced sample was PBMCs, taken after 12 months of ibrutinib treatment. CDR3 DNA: TGTGCCAGCAGCTCGACCGGGACACCCCCGCGGGGGACCTTC. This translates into CASSSTGTPPRGTF.